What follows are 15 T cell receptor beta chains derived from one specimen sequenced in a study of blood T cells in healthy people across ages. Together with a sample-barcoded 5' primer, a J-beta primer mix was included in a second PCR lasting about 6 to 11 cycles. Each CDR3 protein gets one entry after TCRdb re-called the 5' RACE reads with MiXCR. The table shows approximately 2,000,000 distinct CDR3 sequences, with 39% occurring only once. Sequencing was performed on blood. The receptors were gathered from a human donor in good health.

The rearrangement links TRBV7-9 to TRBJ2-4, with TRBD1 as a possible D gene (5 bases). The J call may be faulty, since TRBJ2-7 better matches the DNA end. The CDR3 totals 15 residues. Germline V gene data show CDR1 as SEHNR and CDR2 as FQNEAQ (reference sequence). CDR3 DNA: TGTGCCAGCAGCTTAGGGACACCCTACGATTACGAGCAGTACTTC. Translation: CASSLGTPYDYEQYF.

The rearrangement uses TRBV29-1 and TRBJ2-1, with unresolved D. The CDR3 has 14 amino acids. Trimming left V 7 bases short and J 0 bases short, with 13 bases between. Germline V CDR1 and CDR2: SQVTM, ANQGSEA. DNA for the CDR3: TGCAGCGCGGAGCGACATGACTCCTACAATGAGCAGTTCTTC. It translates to CSAERHDSYNEQFF.

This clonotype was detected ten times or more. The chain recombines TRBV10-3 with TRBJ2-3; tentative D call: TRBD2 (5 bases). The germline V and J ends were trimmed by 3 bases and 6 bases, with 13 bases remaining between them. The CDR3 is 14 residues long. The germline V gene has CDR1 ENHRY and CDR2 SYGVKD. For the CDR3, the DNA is TGTGCCATCAGTGACCCGGACTCAATGGATACGCAGTATTTT. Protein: CAISDPDSMDTQYF.

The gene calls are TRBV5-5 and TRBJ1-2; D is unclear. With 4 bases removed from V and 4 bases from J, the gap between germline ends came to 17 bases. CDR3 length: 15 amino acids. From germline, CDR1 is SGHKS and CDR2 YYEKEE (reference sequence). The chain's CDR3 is CASSEVVGSPYGYTF. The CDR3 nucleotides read TGTGCCAGCAGCGAGGTGGTGGGGTCACCCTATGGCTACACCTTC.

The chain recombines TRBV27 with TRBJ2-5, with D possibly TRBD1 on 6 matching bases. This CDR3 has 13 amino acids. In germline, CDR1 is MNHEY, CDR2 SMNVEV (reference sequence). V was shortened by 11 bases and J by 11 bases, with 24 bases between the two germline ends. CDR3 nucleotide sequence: TGTGCCTCCACCGGGGACACCCCTTGGGAGCAGTACTTC. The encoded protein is CASTGDTPWEQYF.

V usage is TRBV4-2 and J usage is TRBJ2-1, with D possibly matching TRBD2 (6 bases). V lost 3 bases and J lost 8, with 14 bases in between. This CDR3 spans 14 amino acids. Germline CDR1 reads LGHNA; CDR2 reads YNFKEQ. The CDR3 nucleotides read TGTGCCAGCAGCCATGGGCCTACGGGGGATGAGCAGTTCTTC. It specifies CASSHGPTGDEQFF.

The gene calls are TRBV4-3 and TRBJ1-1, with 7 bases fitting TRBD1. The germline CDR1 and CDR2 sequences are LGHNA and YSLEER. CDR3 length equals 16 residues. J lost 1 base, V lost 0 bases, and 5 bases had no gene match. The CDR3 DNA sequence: TGCGCCAGCAGCCAAGATCCGGGACAGCCGAACACTGAAGCTTTCTTT. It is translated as CASSQDPGQPNTEAFF.

CDR3 DNA sequence: TGTGCCAGCATCCCCGGGGGGGTTAGGGACATTCAGTACTTC. Protein product: CASIPGGVRDIQYF. This chain joins TRBV5-5 and TRBJ2-4; TRBD2 matches 8 bases. V was clipped by 6 bases and J by 8 bases; unmatched bases: 10. The CDR3 spans 14 residues. Germline V gives CDR1 SGHKS, CDR2 YYEKEE (reference sequence).

CDR3 bases: TGTGCCAGCAGCTTCTCAGGCCCAGAAAAACTGTTTTTT. It is translated as CASSFSGPEKLFF. The gene calls are TRBV7-2 and TRBJ1-4; D not resolved. The CDR3 runs 13 residues. Germline V gives CDR1 SGHTA, CDR2 FQGNSA. V was trimmed by 3 bases and J by 8 bases, leaving 10 bases between them.

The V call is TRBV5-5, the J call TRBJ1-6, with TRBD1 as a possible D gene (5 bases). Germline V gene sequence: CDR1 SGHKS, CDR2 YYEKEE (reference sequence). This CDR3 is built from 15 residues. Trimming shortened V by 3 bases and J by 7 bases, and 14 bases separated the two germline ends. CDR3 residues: CASSSSPGDNSPLHF. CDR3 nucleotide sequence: TGTGCCAGCAGCTCCTCCCCGGGGGACAATTCACCCCTCCACTTT.

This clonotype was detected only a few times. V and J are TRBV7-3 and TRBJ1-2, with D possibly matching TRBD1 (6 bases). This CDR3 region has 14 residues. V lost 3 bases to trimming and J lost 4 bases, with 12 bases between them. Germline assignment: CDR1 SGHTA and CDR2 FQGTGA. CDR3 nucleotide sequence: TGTGCCAGCAGCTTTGGTGGGGGCGCCTATGGCTACACCTTC. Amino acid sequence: CASSFGGGAYGYTF.

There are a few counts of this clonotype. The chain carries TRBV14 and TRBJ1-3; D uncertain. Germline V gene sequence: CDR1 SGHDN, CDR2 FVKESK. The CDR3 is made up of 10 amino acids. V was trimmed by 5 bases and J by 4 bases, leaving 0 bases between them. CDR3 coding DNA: TGTGCCAGCAGCGGAAACACCATATATTTT. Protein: CASSGNTIYF.

CDR3 in amino acids: CASSLALGGVKGYTF. In nucleotides, the CDR3 is TGTGCCAGCAGTTTAGCGTTAGGGGGTGTTAAGGGCTACACCTTC. The J gene is TRBJ1-2, the V gene TRBV12-3 or TRBV12-4; a possible D gene is TRBD1 (6 bases). Trimming removed 0 bases at V and 8 bases at J, with 16 bases between. This CDR3 has 15 amino acids.

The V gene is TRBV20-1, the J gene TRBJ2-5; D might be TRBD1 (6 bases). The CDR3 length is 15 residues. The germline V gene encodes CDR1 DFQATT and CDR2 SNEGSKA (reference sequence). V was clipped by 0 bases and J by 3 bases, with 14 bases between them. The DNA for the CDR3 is TGCAGTGCTAGAGATTTTCGGAGGACAGAAGAGACCCAGTACTTC. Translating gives CSARDFRRTEETQYF.

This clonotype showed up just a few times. In DNA, the CDR3 is TGTGCCAGCAGCCCTTACGGACAGGGGGCAGATACGCAGTATTTT. Translated, it gives CASSPYGQGADTQYF. The V call is TRBV7-2, the J call TRBJ2-3, with 10 positions matching TRBD1. The germline V gene encodes CDR1 SGHTA and CDR2 FQGNSA. There are 15 residues in the CDR3. Germline trimming cut 5 bases from V and 4 bases from J; bases unmatched to any gene: 6.